The rows below give T cell receptor beta chains drawn from one sample of a study of T cell repertoires in cytomegalovirus infection. Their specific antigens are unknown. Using its own MiXCR run on the reads, TCRdb lists one record per CDR3 protein. This table holds some 57,000 distinct CDR3 sequences, more than 25% found once. The sequencing sample was made of PBMCs, sequenced either directly or after in vitro stimulation (not recorded which). The receptors were sampled from a human donor in good health (CMV status not recorded). Some clones in this sample may be carry-over from other donors' samples. Each CDR3 is given with its conserved first and last residue. The D gene is left open where the match is weak. Not all rows give a size; the values are once, few, many and, for expanded clones, a class.

D gene,V gene,J gene,clone size,CDR3 DNA,CDR3 protein
NA,TRBV7-2,TRBJ2-5,NA,TGTGCCAGCAGCTCGACTATTCAAGAGACCCAGTACTTC,CASSSTIQETQYF
NA,TRBV5-4,TRBJ1-6,once,TGTGCCAGTGGGGAGGGACAAGGGAATTCACCCCTCCACTTT,CASGEGQGNSPLHF
NA,TRBV4-2,TRBJ2-3,NA,TGTGCCAGCAGCCAAGTCGGGGGCCTTCTTGGGACGCAGTATTTT,CASSQVGGLLGTQYF
NA,TRBV7-2,TRBJ2-1,many,TGTGCCAGCAGCGCGTCTCATCCAGTCTCCTACAATGAGCAGTTCTTC,CASSASHPVSYNEQFF
TRBD1,TRBV7-8,TRBJ2-7,NA,TGTGCCAGCAGCCCGAACAGGGGCCACGAGCAGTACTTC,CASSPNRGHEQYF
NA,TRBV7-2,TRBJ2-3,many,TGTGCCAGTGAGCTGTATGGGGCAGATACGCAGTATTTT,CASELYGADTQYF
NA,TRBV11-2,TRBJ2-7,few,TGTGCCAGCAGCTTAGGTGTAGCCCCTTACGAGCAGTACTTC,CASSLGVAPYEQYF
NA,TRBV20-1,TRBJ2-7,few,TGCAGTGCTAGGGCCTCTAGGACAACGTTTACCTACGAGCAGTACTTC,CSARASRTTFTYEQYF
NA,TRBV15,TRBJ1-1,few,TGTGCCACCAGCAGAGGTCAGATGAACACTGAAGCTTTCTTT,CATSRGQMNTEAFF
NA,TRBV7-2,TRBJ2-1,once,TGTGCCAGCAGCTTCGACCCCGGCAATGAGCAGTTCTTC,CASSFDPGNEQFF
NA,TRBV9,TRBJ2-7,NA,TGTGCCAGCAGCGTAAGGGAGGACGGCCGGACCTACGAGCAGTACTTC,CASSVREDGRTYEQYF
NA,TRBV7-8,TRBJ2-1,NA,TGTGCCAGCAGCTTTTCGGGGACCCAGCAGTTCTTC,CASSFSGTQQFF
NA,TRBV11-2,TRBJ2-7,many,TGTGCCAGCAGTCCGGAAGGCGGGTATTCCTACGAGCAGTACTTC,CASSPEGGYSYEQYF
TRBD2,TRBV28,TRBJ2-7,few,TGTGCCAGCAGTTGGGGGGGGGACTTCGAGCAGTACTTC,CASSWGGDFEQYF
NA,TRBV12-3/TRBV12-4,TRBJ1-2,NA,TGTGCCAGCAATCTACAGGGCCCCTACTATGGCTACACCTTC,CASNLQGPYYGYTF
NA,TRBV15,TRBJ2-1,once,TGTGCCACCAGCAGAGATGGGCAGGGCGATGAGCAGTTCTTC,CATSRDGQGDEQFF
NA,TRBV29-1,TRBJ2-4,NA,TGCAGCGTTGAAACGAGGCACATTCAGTACTTC,CSVETRHIQYF
NA,TRBV4-2,TRBJ1-2,few,TGTGCCAGCAGCCAAGATTGGACACGCAACTATGGCTACACCTTC,CASSQDWTRNYGYTF
NA,TRBV12-3/TRBV12-4,TRBJ1-1,NA,TGTGCCAGCAGTTTGACCGGGCAGACTGAAGCTTTCTTT,CASSLTGQTEAFF
NA,TRBV6-2/TRBV6-3,TRBJ2-3,NA,TGTGCCAGCAGTTCACCCTCTGCGGGGAGCACAGATACGCAGTATTTT,CASSSPSAGSTDTQYF
NA,TRBV4-2,TRBJ1-1,few,TGTGCCAGCAGCCAAGATTTTGGGACTCCCGGTGAAGCTTTCTTT,CASSQDFGTPGEAFF
TRBD1,TRBV12-3/TRBV12-4,TRBJ1-2,NA,TGTGCCAGCAGTCCCGGGACAGGGTTTGGCTACACCTTC,CASSPGTGFGYTF
NA,TRBV28,TRBJ2-3,NA,TGTGCCAGCAGTTTATCGGGGGGCCGAGATACGCAGTATTTT,CASSLSGGRDTQYF
NA,TRBV7-2,TRBJ1-4,many,TGTGCCAGCAGCCCGCAAGGGGGTAATGAAAAACTGTTTTTT,CASSPQGGNEKLFF
TRBD2,TRBV7-2,TRBJ2-5,many,TGTGCCAGCAGCTTAGAACCGGGACTAGGCTGGGGTCAGACCCAGTACTTC,CASSLEPGLGWGQTQYF
NA,TRBV11-3,TRBJ2-7,once,TGTGCCAGCAGCTCCACCGGTTCCTACGAGCAGTACTTC,CASSSTGSYEQYF
TRBD1,TRBV19,TRBJ1-5,NA,TGTGCCAGTTCTTCGTCGCAGGGGGGGTTCGTCGTTCATCAGCCCCAGCATTTT,CASSSSQGGFVVHQPQHF
TRBD1,TRBV7-8,TRBJ1-1,few,TGTGCCAGCAGCCCGCCGGGACAGGGGAACACTGAAGCTTTCTTT,CASSPPGQGNTEAFF
NA,TRBV7-2,TRBJ2-7,many,TGTGCCAGCAGCCGGATGGACTACGAGCAGTACTTC,CASSRMDYEQYF
NA,TRBV25-1,TRBJ1-1,few,TGTGCCAGTACTACATGGAACACTGAAGCTTTCTTT,CASTTWNTEAFF
NA,TRBV28,TRBJ1-1,few,TGTGCCAGCAGTTTAGTGCAGGTGATACCGAACACTGAAGCTTTCTTT,CASSLVQVIPNTEAFF
TRBD2,TRBV6-2/TRBV6-3,TRBJ2-1,few,TGTGCCAGCAGTTACACAGGGACTAGCGGGAACGATGAGCAGTTCTTC,CASSYTGTSGNDEQFF
NA,TRBV4-3,TRBJ2-7,NA,TGCGCCAGCAGCCAAGATTTCGTGGCCGGAGAGCAGTACTTC,CASSQDFVAGEQYF
TRBD1,TRBV28,TRBJ1-5,NA,TGTGCCAGCAGGTTAACAGGGGTAGCCAATCAGCCCCAGCATTTT,CASRLTGVANQPQHF
NA,TRBV7-6,TRBJ2-1,many,TGTGCCAGCAGCTTGCAGGGTGCGCAGTTCTTC,CASSLQGAQFF
NA,TRBV20-1,TRBJ1-1,NA,TGCAGTGCTAGAGATGGGGCAGGGAAGGGTCCTGAAGCTTTCTTT,CSARDGAGKGPEAFF
NA,TRBV20-1,TRBJ2-5,few,TGCAGTGCTAGAGGACAGGCGGAGACCCAGTACTTC,CSARGQAETQYF
NA,TRBV11-2,TRBJ1-1,few,TGTGCCAGCCGAGCTGCCATGAACACTGAAGCTTTCTTT,CASRAAMNTEAFF
TRBD2,TRBV15,TRBJ2-5,NA,TGTGCCACCAGCAGAGACCCCCTTGGCGGGGGGAAAGAGACCCAGTACTTC,CATSRDPLGGGKETQYF
NA,TRBV6-5,TRBJ2-1,NA,TGTGCCAGCACCTTGAGTGGGGATAACAATGAGCAGTTCTTC,CASTLSGDNNEQFF
NA,TRBV2,TRBJ1-5,few,TGTGCCAGCAGTGATTATCTGGGGGCTAGCAATCAGCCCCAGCATTTT,CASSDYLGASNQPQHF
NA,TRBV4-3,TRBJ1-3,NA,TGCGCCAGCAGCCTAAACGGGGAGAGGGGAGGGAACACCATATATTTT,CASSLNGERGGNTIYF
NA,TRBV2,TRBJ1-1,NA,TGTGCCAGCAGTGTCACAGGAAACACTGAAGCTTTCTTT,CASSVTGNTEAFF
NA,TRBV7-8,TRBJ2-3,few,TGTGCCAGCAGCTTAGAGGCTCCTGCGGGAGATACGCAGTATTTT,CASSLEAPAGDTQYF
TRBD1,TRBV6-5,TRBJ2-7,NA,TGTGCCAGCAGCGACAGGGGTGGCTACGAGCAGTACTTC,CASSDRGGYEQYF
NA,TRBV18,TRBJ2-1,NA,TGTGCCAGCACGTTCTCGTACAATGAGCAGTTCTTC,CASTFSYNEQFF
NA,TRBV27,TRBJ2-3,once,TGCGCCAGCAGACAGGAACAGGGATGGGGCACAGATACGCAGTATTTT,CASRQEQGWGTDTQYF
TRBD2,TRBV6-2/TRBV6-3,TRBJ2-1,few,TGTGCCAGCAGTTCCCTTCAACTAGCGGGGGGGCCCGATGAGCAGTTCTTC,CASSSLQLAGGPDEQFF
NA,TRBV7-6,TRBJ1-2,many,TGTGCCAGCAGCTTGTACGGCCCCAACTATGGCTACACCTTC,CASSLYGPNYGYTF
TRBD2,TRBV19,TRBJ2-5,few,TGTGCCAGTAGTATGAGCGGGACTGAAGAGACCCAGTACTTC,CASSMSGTEETQYF
TRBD2,TRBV7-2,TRBJ2-2,NA,TGTGCCAGCGGCCAGGGTGCGGGGAGGGGCTCCGGGGAGCTGTTTTTT,CASGQGAGRGSGELFF
NA,TRBV10-3,TRBJ2-2,NA,TGTGCCATCAAAGGCGCAGACAGGTCCGCTACCGGGGAGCTGTTTTTT,CAIKGADRSATGELFF
NA,TRBV7-2,TRBJ2-2,many,TGTGCCAGCAGCTTAAGGAAGGGGGTCACCGGGGAGCTGTTTTTT,CASSLRKGVTGELFF
TRBD1,TRBV5-4,TRBJ1-2,NA,TGTGCCAGCAGGTCACAGGGGTCAGTCTTAGGCTACACCTTC,CASRSQGSVLGYTF
TRBD2,TRBV6-5,TRBJ2-2,few,TGTGCCAGCAGTTACTCATTGGCGGGAGAGGAGGTCGGGGAGCTGTTTTTT,CASSYSLAGEEVGELFF